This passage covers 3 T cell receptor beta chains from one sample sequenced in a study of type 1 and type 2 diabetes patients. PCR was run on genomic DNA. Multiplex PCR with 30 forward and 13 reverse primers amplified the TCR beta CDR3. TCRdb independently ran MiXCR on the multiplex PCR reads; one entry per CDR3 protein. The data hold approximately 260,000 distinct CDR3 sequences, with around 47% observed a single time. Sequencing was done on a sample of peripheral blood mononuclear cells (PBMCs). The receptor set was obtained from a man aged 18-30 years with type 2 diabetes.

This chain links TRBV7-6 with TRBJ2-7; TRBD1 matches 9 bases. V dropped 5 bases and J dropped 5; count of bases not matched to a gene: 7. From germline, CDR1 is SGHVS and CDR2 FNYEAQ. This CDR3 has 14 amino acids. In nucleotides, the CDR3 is TGTGCCAGCAGCCTGGGACAGGGTTTAAACGAGCAGTACTTC. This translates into CASSLGQGLNEQYF.

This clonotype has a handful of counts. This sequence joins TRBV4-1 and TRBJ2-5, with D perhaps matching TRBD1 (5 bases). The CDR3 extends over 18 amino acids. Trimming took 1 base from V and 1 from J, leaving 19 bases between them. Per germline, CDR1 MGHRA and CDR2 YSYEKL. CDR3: CASSQGPRAALFQETQYF. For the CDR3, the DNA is TGCGCCAGCAGCCAAGGCCCCAGGGCAGCACTTTTCCAAGAGACCCAGTACTTC.

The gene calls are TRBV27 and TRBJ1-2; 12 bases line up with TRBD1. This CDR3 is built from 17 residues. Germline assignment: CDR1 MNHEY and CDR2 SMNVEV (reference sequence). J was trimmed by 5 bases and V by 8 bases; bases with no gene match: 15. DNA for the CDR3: TGTGCCAGCTCGGTAGGGACAGGGGGCCGCCAACTGTATGGCTACACCTTC. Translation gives CASSVGTGGRQLYGYTF.